A selection of T cell receptor beta chains follows, all from one sample in a study of graft-versus-host responses after intestinal transplantation. For these receptors, no antigen is known. Method: immunoSEQ multiplex PCR; TCRdb's copy keeps in-frame clones and lacks some. The table has tens of thousands of clones, approximately 94% seen once; the top ten hold around 0.57%. The sample consisted of unstimulated CD8+ T cells sorted from spleen or lymph node cells, taken before intestinal transplant. Every receptor here comes from a human donor who received an intestinal transplant. Both conserved end residues are part of each CDR3. The D gene is left open where the match is weak. Some rows mark clone size as missing; the rest say once, few, many or name a class of expanded clone.

>TRBV29-1|NA|TRBJ2-7|NA
TGCAGCGTTGGAGGGAGCACCTACGAGCAGTACTTC
CSVGGSTYEQYF
>TRBV7-3|NA|TRBJ2-7|NA
TGTGCCAGCAGCTTAAATCTCGGCTACGAGCAGTACTTC
CASSLNLGYEQYF
>TRBV7-9|NA|TRBJ1-4|NA
TGTGCCAGCAGCCCTCGATGGGGCCCTAATGAAAAACTGTTTTTT
CASSPRWGPNEKLFF
>TRBV7-4|TRBD1|TRBJ1-1|NA
TGTGCCAGCAGCCCAAGGGACAGGGTTAGTGAAGCTTTCTTT
CASSPRDRVSEAFF
>TRBV5-1|NA|TRBJ1-1|NA
TGCGCCAGCAGCTTAGCTGGTGAAGCTTTCTTT
CASSLAGEAFF
>TRBV13|TRBD2|TRBJ2-1|NA
TGTGCCAGCAGCTCCGGGACTAGCGGGATAAATGAGCAGTTCTTC
CASSSGTSGINEQFF
>TRBV7-8|NA|TRBJ2-5|NA
TGTGCCAGCAGCTTAGCGCGGGTATCGGGGGCTCCCCCGGGAGAGACCCAGTACTTC
CASSLARVSGAPPGETQYF
>TRBV2|TRBD1|TRBJ2-6|NA
TGTGCCAGCAGTGAGACCGACAGGGCTGGGGCCAACGTCCTGACTTTC
CASSETDRAGANVLTF
>TRBV2|TRBD1|TRBJ1-2|NA
TGTGCCAGCAGTGAACCGGACAGGACGAGAACTAACTATGGCTACACCTTC
CASSEPDRTRTNYGYTF
>TRBV27|NA|TRBJ2-3|NA
TGTGCCAGCAGTTTAGACCGCACAGATACGCAGTATTTT
CASSLDRTDTQYF
>TRBV11-2|NA|TRBJ2-5|NA
TGTGCCAGCAGTTCCGAAAGAAGTTGGGATGGCGAGACCCAGTACTTC
CASSSERSWDGETQYF
>TRBV4-1|NA|TRBJ2-1|NA
TGCGCCAGCAGCTGGACCACCGCAGGCCTGGCCAATGAGCAGTTCTTC
CASSWTTAGLANEQFF
>TRBV19|NA|TRBJ2-1|NA
TGTGCCAGTAGTACCTCCGGGACGGGAGAGCAGTTCTTC
CASSTSGTGEQFF
>TRBV27|NA|TRBJ2-7|NA
TGTGCCAGCAGTCCTAGTCTTTACTACGAGCAGTACTTC
CASSPSLYYEQYF
>TRBV2|NA|TRBJ1-2|NA
TGTGCCAGCAAGGTAGGGGCGCGTGGCTACACCTTC
CASKVGARGYTF
>TRBV27|NA|TRBJ2-2|NA
TGTGCCACCACTGATAATACAGGGTTCACCGGGGAGCTGTTTTTT
CATTDNTGFTGELFF
>TRBV15|NA|TRBJ1-2|NA
TGTGCCACCAGCAGAGAGGGGGAGGGGAACTATGGCTACACCTTC
CATSREGEGNYGYTF
>TRBV30|TRBD1|TRBJ1-5|NA
TGTGCCTGGGGTAGGGACAGGGGAAGAGGTCAGCCCCAGCATTTT
CAWGRDRGRGQPQHF
>TRBV4-2|TRBD2|TRBJ2-1|NA
TGTGCCAGCAGCCACCTCGGACTAGCGGGAGGTGGGAATGAGCAGTTCTTC
CASSHLGLAGGGNEQFF
>TRBV7-9|TRBD1|TRBJ2-7|NA
TGTGCCAGCAGCTTCCCGGTTGACAGGGGGGAGCCCTACGAGCAGTACTTC
CASSFPVDRGEPYEQYF
>TRBV7-9|TRBD1|TRBJ1-1|few
TGTGCCAGCAGCTTACGGGACAGGCTGAACACTGAAGCTTTCTTT
CASSLRDRLNTEAFF
>TRBV6-5|TRBD1|TRBJ2-2|once
TGTGCCAGCAGTTACTCGACAGGGACGGGCGGGGAGCTGTTTTTT
CASSYSTGTGGELFF
>TRBV7-8|TRBD2|TRBJ2-1|NA
TGTGCCAGCAGCTTCTCTATAGCGGGAACCTCCTACAATGAGCAGTTCTTC
CASSFSIAGTSYNEQFF
>TRBV19|TRBD1|TRBJ2-7|NA
TGTGCCAGTACCAGGACAGGTGGCTCCTACGAGCAGTACTTC
CASTRTGGSYEQYF
>TRBV27|NA|TRBJ2-7|NA
TGTGCCAGCAGTTTGGGTGGGAAACCCACTCGGGAGCAGTACTTC
CASSLGGKPTREQYF
>TRBV14|TRBD2|TRBJ2-1|NA
TGTGCCAGCAGTCTAGGAGGGCTAGCGGGAGGCTACAATGAGCAGTTCTTC
CASSLGGLAGGYNEQFF
>TRBV28|NA|TRBJ1-5|NA
TGTGCCAGCAGTCGCCAAACGGAAGTTCAGCCCCAGCATTTT
CASSRQTEVQPQHF
>TRBV27|TRBD1|TRBJ1-2|once
TGTGCCAGCAGTTTATTTAGGCAGGGGGGGGGTGGCTACACCTTC
CASSLFRQGGGGYTF
>TRBV5-1|TRBD2|TRBJ2-1|NA
TGCGCCAGCACCTTCACTAGCGGAGATTACAATGAGCAGTTCTTC
CASTFTSGDYNEQFF